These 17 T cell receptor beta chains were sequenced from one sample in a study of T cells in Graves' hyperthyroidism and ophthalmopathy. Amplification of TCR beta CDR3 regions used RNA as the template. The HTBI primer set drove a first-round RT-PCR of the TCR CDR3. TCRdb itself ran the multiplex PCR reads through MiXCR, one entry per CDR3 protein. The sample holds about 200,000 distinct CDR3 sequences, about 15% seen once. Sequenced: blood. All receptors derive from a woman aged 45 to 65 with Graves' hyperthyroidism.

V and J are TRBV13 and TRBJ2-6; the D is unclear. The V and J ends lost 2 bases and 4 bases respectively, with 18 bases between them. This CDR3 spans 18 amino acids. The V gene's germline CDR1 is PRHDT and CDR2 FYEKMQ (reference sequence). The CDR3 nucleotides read TGTGCCAGCAGCTTATCCCAGCTCGGAGCTCTAGGGGCCAACGTCCTGACTTTC. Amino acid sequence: CASSLSQLGALGANVLTF. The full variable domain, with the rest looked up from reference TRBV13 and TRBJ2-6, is AAGVIQSPRHLIKEKRETATLKCYPIPRHDTVYWYQQGPGQDPQFLISFYEKMQSDKGSIPDRFSAQQFSDYHSELNMSSLELGDSALYFCASSLSQLGALGANVLTFGAGSRLTVL.

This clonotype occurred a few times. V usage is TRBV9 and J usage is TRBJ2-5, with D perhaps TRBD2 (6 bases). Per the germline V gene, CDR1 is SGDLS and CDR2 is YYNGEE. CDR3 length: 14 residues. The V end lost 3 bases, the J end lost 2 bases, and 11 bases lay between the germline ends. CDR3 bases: TGTGCCAGCAGCGCCGGAGGGCGGCAAGAGACCCAGTACTTC. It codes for CASSAGGRQETQYF.

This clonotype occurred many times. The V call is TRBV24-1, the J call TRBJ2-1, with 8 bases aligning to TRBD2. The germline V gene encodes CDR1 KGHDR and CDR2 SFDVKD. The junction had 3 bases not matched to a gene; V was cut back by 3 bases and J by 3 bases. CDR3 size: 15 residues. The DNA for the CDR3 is TGTGCCACCAGTGATAGCGGGAGAGTCTACAATGAGCAGTTCTTC. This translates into CATSDSGRVYNEQFF.

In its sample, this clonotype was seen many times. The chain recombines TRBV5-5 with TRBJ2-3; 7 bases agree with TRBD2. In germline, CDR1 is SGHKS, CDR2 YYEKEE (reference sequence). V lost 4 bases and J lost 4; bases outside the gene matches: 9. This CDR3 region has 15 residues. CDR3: CASSMVAGVPDTQYF. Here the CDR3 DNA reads TGTGCCAGCAGCATGGTTGCGGGAGTGCCAGATACGCAGTATTTT. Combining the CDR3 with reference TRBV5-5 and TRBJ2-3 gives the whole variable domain DAGVTQSPTHLIKTRGQQVTLRCSPISGHKSVSWYQQVLGQGPQFIFQYYEKEERGRGNFPDRFSARQFPNYSSELNVNALLLGDSALYLCASSMVAGVPDTQYFGPGTRLTVL.

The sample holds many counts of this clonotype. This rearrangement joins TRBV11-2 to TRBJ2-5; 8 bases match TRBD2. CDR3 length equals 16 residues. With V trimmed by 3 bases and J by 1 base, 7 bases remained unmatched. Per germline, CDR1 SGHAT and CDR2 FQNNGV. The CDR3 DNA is TGTGCCAGCAGCTTTCTGGTAGCGGGATTCCAAGAGACCCAGTACTTC. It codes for CASSFLVAGFQETQYF.

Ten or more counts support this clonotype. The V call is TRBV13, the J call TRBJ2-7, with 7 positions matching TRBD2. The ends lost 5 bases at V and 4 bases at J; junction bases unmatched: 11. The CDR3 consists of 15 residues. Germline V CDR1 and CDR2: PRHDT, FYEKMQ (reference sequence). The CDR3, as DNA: TGTGCCAGCAGCCCTGGACTAGTTGCGGCTTACGAGCAGTACTTC. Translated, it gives CASSPGLVAAYEQYF.

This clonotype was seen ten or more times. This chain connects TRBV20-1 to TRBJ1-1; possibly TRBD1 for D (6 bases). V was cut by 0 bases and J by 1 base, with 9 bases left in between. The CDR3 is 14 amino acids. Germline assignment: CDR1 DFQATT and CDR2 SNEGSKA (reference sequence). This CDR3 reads CSARDTGKNTEAFF. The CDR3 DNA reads TGCAGTGCTAGAGATACAGGGAAGAACACTGAAGCTTTCTTT.

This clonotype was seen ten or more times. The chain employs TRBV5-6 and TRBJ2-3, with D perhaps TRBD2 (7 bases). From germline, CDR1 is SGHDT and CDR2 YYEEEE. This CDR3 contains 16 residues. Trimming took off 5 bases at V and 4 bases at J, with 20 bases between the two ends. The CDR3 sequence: CASSLQGGETADTQYF. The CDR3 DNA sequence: TGTGCCAGCAGTTTGCAAGGGGGGGAAACGGCAGATACGCAGTATTTT.

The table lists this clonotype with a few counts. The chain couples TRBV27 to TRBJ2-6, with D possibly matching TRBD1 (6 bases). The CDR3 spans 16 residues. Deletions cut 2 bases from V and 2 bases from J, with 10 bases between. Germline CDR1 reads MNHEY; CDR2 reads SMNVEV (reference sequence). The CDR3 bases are TGTGCCAGCAGTTTACCCGAGGGGGCTGGGGCCAACGTCCTGACTTTC. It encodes CASSLPEGAGANVLTF.

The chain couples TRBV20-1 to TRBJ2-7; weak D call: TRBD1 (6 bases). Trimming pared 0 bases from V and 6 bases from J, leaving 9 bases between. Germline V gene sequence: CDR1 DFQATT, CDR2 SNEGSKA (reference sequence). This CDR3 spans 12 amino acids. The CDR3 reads CSARDTGSEQYF. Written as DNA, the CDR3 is TGCAGTGCTAGAGATACAGGGTCCGAGCAGTACTTC.

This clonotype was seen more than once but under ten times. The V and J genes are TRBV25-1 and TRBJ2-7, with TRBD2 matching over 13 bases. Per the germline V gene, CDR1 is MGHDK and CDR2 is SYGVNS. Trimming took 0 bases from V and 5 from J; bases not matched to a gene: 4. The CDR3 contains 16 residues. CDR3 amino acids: CASSEYRTSGSDEQYF. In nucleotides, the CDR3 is TGTGCCAGCAGTGAATATCGGACTAGCGGGAGTGACGAGCAGTACTTC.

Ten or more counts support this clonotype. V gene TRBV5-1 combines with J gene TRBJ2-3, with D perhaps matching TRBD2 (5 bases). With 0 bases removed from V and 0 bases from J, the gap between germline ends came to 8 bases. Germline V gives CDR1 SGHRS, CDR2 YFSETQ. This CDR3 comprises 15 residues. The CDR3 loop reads CASSLDDYSTDTQYF. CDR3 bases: TGCGCCAGCAGCTTGGATGACTATAGCACAGATACGCAGTATTTT.

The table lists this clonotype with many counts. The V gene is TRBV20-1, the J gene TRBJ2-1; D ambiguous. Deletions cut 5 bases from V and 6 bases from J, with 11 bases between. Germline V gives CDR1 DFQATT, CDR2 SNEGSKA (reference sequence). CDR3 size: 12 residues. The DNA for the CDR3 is TGCAGTGCTCAACTTGCCTTCAATGAGCAGTTCTTC. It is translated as CSAQLAFNEQFF.

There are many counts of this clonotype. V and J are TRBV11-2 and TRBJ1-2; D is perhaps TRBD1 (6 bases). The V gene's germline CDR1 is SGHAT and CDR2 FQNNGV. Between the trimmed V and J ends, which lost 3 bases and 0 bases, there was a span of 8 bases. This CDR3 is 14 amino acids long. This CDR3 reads CASSLSGANYGYTF. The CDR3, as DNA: TGTGCCAGCAGCTTGTCAGGGGCTAACTATGGCTACACCTTC.

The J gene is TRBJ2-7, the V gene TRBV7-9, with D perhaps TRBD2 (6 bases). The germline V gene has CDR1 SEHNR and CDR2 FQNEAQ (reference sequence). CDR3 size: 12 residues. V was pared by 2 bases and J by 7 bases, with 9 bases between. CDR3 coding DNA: TGTGCCAGCAGCTTACGAGCGGGTGAGCAGTACTTC. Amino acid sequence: CASSLRAGEQYF. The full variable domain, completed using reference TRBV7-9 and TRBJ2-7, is DTGVSQNPRHKITKRGQNVTFRCDPISEHNRLYWYRQTLGQGPEFLTYFQNEAQLEKSRLLSDRFSAERPKGSFSTLEIQRTEQGDSAMYLCASSLRAGEQYFGPGTRLTVT.

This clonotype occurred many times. The CDR3 protein is CASSESGGGTEAFF. The CDR3 DNA is TGCGCCAGCAGTGAGTCCGGGGGAGGCACTGAAGCTTTCTTT. The chain carries TRBV10-2 and TRBJ1-1, with D maybe TRBD1 (5 bases). The CDR3 sequence is 14 residues long. The V gene's germline CDR1 is WSHSY and CDR2 SAAADI. V lost 0 bases and J 4 bases, leaving 9 bases between the germline ends.

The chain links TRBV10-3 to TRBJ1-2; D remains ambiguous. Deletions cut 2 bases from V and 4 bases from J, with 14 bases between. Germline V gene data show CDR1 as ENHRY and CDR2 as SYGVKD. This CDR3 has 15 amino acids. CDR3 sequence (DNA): TGTGCCATCAGTGAGGGAGAGGGTTGGGGCTATGGCTACACCTTC. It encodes CAISEGEGWGYGYTF.